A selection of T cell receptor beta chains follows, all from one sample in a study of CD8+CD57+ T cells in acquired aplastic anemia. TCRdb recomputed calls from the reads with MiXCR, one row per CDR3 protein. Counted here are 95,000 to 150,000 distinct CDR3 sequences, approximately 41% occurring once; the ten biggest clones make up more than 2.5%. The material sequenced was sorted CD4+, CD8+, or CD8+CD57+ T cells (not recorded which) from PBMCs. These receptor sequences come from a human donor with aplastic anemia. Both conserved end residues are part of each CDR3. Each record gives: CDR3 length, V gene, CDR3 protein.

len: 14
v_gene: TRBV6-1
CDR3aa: CASRPNPQNSPLHF

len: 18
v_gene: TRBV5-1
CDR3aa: CASSLVTGGRGMNTEAFF

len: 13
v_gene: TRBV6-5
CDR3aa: CASSYWVGETQYF

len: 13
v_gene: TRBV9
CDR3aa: CASSVGQVGGYTF

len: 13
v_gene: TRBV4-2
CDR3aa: CASSPSGDYGYTF

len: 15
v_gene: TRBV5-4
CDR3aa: CAQNMKGAPRETQYF

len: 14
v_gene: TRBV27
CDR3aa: CASSLREGQYEQYF

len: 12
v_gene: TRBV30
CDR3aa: CACGVGDQPQHF

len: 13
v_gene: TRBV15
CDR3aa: CATSGSGYSEQYF

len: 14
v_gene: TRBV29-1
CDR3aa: CSVAPTGHNEKLFF

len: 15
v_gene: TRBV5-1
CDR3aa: CASSIQGSGANVLTF

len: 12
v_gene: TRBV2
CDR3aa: CASSETRYEQYF

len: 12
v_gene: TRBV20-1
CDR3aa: CSAPGLLYEQYF

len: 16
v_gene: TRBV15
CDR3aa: CATSRGQGPQQETQYF

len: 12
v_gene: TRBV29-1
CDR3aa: CSVRELHLEAFF

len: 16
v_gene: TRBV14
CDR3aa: CASRVGPGLGTDTQYF

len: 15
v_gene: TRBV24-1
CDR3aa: CATSDSDRGLHGYTF

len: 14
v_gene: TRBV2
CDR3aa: CASSEDQEGEKLFF

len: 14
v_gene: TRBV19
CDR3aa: CASSIARGADTQYF

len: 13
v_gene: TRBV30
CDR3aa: CATTWASGGPPHF

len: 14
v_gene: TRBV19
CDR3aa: CASSQDRFNSPFHF

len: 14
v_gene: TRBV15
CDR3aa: CATSRDRANYGYTF

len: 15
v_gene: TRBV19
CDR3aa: CASSPPQGVAYGYTF

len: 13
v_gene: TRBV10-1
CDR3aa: CASRGAGRYEQYF